This T cell receptor beta chain comes out of a study of tumor and adjacent non-tumor tissue in lung cancer. About the research overall: Samples averaged around 4.2 million productive TCRbeta reads each.

For this clonotype: Its antigen is as yet unknown. The conserved phenylalanine or tryptophan normally closing the CDR3 is absent here, so this likely arose from a read error.

Three rounds of nested PCR, following a modified ARM-PCR protocol, produced the TCRbeta library. Using its own MiXCR run on the multiplex PCR reads, TCRdb lists one record per CDR3 protein. The table lists about 76,000 distinct CDR3 sequences, about 82% of them singletons. No cell sorting was done before RNA was extracted from the tissue. More than 3 cm separated this lung sample from the edge of the tumor. Between August and November 2014, newly diagnosed, chemotherapy-naive lung cancer patients underwent thoracic surgery in China. Findings and limits, study-wide: Compared with tumor, normal lung showed significantly lower TCR diversity. Shorter survival was associated with higher TCR diversity in tumors.

Trimming stripped 6 bases from V and 3 bases from J, with 14 bases between. The CDR3 length is 13 residues. CDR1 and CDR2 from the germline V gene are SQVTM and ANQGSEA. This rearrangement joins TRBV29-1 to TRBJ2-5, with D tentatively TRBD1 (5 bases). This receptor was taken from a man between 60 and 70 years old with non-small cell lung cancer. The sequenced material came from distant non-tumor lung tissue. The CDR3 DNA follows: TGCAGCGTCGCTTGGGCAGGGAAAGAGACCCAGTACTTA. The encoded protein is CSVAWAGKETQYL.